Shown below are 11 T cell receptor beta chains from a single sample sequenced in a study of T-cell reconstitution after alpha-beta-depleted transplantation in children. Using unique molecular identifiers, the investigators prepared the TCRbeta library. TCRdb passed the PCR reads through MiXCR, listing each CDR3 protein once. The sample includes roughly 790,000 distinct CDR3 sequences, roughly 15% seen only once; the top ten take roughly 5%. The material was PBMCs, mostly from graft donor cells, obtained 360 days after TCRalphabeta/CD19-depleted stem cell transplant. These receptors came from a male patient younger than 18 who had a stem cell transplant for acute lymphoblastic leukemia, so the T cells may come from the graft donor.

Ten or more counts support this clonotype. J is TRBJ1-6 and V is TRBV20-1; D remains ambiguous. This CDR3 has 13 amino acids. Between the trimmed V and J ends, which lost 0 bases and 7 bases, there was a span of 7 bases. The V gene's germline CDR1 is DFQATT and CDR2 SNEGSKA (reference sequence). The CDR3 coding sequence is TGCAGTGCTAGAGACAGAGGGAATTCACCCCTCCACTTT. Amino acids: CSARDRGNSPLHF.

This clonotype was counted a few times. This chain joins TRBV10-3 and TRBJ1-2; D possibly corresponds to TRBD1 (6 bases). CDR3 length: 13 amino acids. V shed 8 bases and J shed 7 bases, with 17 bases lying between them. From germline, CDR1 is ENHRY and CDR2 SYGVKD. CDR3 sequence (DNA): TGTGCCATCCTAGGGGGAATCGGCCCTGGCTACACCTTC. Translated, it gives CAILGGIGPGYTF.

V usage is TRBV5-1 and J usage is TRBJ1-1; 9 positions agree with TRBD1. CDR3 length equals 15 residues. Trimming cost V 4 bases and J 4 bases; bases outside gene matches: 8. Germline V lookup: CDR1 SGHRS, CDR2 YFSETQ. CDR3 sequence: CASSVNPTGGTEAFF. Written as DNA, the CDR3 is TGCGCCAGCAGCGTTAACCCGACAGGGGGCACTGAAGCTTTCTTT.

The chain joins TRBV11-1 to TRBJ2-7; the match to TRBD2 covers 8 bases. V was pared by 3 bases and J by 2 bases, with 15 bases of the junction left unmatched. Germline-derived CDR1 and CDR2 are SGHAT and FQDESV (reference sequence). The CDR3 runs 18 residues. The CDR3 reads CASSFGSAAGDVPYEQYF. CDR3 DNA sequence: TGTGCCAGCAGCTTTGGATCCGCAGCGGGAGATGTACCCTACGAGCAGTACTTC.

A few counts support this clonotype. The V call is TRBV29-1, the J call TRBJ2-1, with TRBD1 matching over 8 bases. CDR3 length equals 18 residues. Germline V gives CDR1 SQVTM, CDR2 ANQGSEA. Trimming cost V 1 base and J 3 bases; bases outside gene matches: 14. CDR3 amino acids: CSVEVQGAHGIFYNEQFF. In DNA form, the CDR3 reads TGCAGCGTTGAAGTGCAGGGGGCTCACGGGATCTTCTACAATGAGCAGTTCTTC.

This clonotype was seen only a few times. The CDR3 loop reads CSAREEPLKRAFF. CDR3 sequence (DNA): TGCAGTGCTAGAGAAGAACCTCTTAAGCGAGCTTTCTTT. J is TRBJ1-1 and V is TRBV20-1; D is uncertain. Trimming cost V 0 bases and J 10 bases, with 15 bases left between them. CDR3 length: 13 amino acids. Germline-derived CDR1 and CDR2 are DFQATT and SNEGSKA (reference sequence).

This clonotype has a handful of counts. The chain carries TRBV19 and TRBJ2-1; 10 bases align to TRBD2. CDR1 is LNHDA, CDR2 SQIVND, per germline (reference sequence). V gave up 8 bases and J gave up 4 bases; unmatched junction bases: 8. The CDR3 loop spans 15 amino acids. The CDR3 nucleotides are TGTGCCAGTGCTTGGGTAGCGGGGGGTTACAATGAGCAGTTCTTC. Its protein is CASAWVAGGYNEQFF.

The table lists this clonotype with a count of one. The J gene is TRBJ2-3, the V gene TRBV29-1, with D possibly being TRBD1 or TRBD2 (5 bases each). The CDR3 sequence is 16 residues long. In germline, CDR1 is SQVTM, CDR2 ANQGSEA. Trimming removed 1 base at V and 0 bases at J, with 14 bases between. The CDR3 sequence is CSVEGGRKSSTDTQYF. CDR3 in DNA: TGCAGCGTTGAAGGGGGACGGAAATCTAGCACAGATACGCAGTATTTT.

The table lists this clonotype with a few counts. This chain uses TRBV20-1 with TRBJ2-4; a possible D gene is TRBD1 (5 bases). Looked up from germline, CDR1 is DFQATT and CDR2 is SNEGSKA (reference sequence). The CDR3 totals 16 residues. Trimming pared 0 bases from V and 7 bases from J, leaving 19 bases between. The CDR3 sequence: CSARDSTWQGSNIQYF. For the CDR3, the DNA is TGCAGTGCTAGAGATAGTACGTGGCAGGGTAGTAACATTCAGTACTTC.

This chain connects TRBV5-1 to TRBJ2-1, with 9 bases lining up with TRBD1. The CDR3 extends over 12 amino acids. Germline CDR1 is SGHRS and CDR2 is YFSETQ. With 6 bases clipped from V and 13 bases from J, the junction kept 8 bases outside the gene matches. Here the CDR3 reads CASTPGQGSQFF. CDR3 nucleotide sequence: TGCGCCAGCACCCCGGGACAGGGAAGTCAGTTCTTC.

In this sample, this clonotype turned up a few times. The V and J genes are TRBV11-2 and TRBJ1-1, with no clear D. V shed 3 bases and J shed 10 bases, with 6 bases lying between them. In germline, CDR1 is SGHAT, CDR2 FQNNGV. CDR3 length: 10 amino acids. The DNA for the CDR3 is TGTGCCAGCAGCTTGACTCCAGCTTTCTTT. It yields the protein CASSLTPAFF.